The 13 T cell receptor beta chains below come from one sample, sequenced in a study of T cell changes during pregnancy in multiple sclerosis. The protocol was immunoSEQ multiplex PCR, while the TCRdb copy is restricted to in-frame clones and leaves out a portion. The sample holds fewer than 85,000 clones, less than 95% seen once. Specimen: peripheral blood, collected in the third trimester of pregnancy. All receptors come from a female donor with multiple sclerosis, enrolled in a pregnancy study.

The rearrangement links TRBV5-1 to TRBJ1-1; tentative D call: TRBD1 (5 bases). Germline values: CDR1 SGHRS, CDR2 YFSETQ. CDR3 length: 15 residues. Trimming took 1 base from V and 5 from J, leaving 15 bases between them. CDR3 sequence reads: CASSLSAGPGTEAFF. The CDR3 nucleotides are TGCGCCAGCAGCTTGTCGGCAGGGCCAGGGACTGAAGCTTTCTTT.

The gene calls are TRBV5-1 and TRBJ1-2; D gene unclear. The V and J ends lost 4 bases and 0 bases respectively, with 10 bases between them. Germline V gives CDR1 SGHRS, CDR2 YFSETQ. This CDR3 spans 14 amino acids. CDR3 loop: CASSNYPTNYGYTF. The CDR3 coding sequence is TGCGCCAGCAGCAACTACCCCACTAACTATGGCTACACCTTC.

This chain links TRBV11-3 with TRBJ2-1; TRBD2 aligns across 7 bases. With 5 bases clipped from V and 6 bases from J, the junction kept 16 bases outside the gene matches. Germline CDR1 SGHNT, CDR2 YENEEA. This CDR3 is 17 amino acids long. CDR3 sequence (DNA): TGTGCCAGCAGCCCTGGACACAAGCGGGGACCCGTCAATGAGCAGTTCTTC. Protein product: CASSPGHKRGPVNEQFF.

V gene TRBV30 combines with J gene TRBJ1-5, with D unresolved. CDR3 size: 13 residues. Looked up from germline, CDR1 is GTSNPN and CDR2 is SVGIG (reference sequence). V was clipped by 3 bases and J by 2 bases, with 8 bases between them. The CDR3 reads CAWRAAGNQPQHF. In nucleotides, the CDR3 is TGTGCCTGGAGAGCGGCCGGCAATCAGCCCCAGCATTTT.

This chain joins TRBV7-9 and TRBJ1-1; D not certain. Germline loops: CDR1 SEHNR, CDR2 FQNEAQ (reference sequence). Trimming removed 0 bases at V and 0 bases at J, with 11 bases between. The CDR3 covers 16 residues. The DNA for the CDR3 is TGTGCCAGCAGCTTAGCTACGGCAGACATGAACACTGAAGCTTTCTTT. The encoded protein is CASSLATADMNTEAFF.

This chain joins TRBV19 and TRBJ1-3; D remains unclear. CDR1 is LNHDA, CDR2 SQIVND, per germline (reference sequence). Trimming shortened V by 11 bases and J by 0 bases, and 14 bases separated the two germline ends. The CDR3 has 14 amino acids. The DNA for the CDR3 is TGTGCCTGTCCCCCCGCTAACTCTGGAAACACCATATATTTT. This gives the protein CACPPANSGNTIYF.

The rearrangement links TRBV5-4 to TRBJ1-1; TRBD1 aligns across 8 bases. Losses at the gene ends were 4 bases for V and 8 bases for J; bases not matched to a gene: 13. CDR1 is SGHNT, CDR2 YYREEE, per germline (reference sequence). There are 15 residues in the CDR3. The CDR3 here is CASSPDSYRGIEAFF. Here the CDR3 DNA reads TGTGCCAGCAGCCCGGATTCTTACAGGGGGATAGAAGCTTTCTTT.

The chain joins TRBV7-9 to TRBJ1-2; TRBD1 aligns across 7 bases. The length of the CDR3 is 14 residues. Looked up from germline, CDR1 is SEHNR and CDR2 is FQNEAQ (reference sequence). Unmatched junction bases numbered 9, after V lost 5 bases and J lost 6 bases. For the CDR3, the DNA is TGTGCCAGCAGCCAGTCCCGGGACAGTCATGGCTACACCTTC. Its protein is CASSQSRDSHGYTF.

This sequence joins TRBV7-9 and TRBJ2-5, with TRBD2 as a possible D gene (6 bases). The germline gives CDR1 SEHNR, CDR2 FQNEAQ (reference sequence). Trimming took off 5 bases at V and 4 bases at J, with 11 bases between the two ends. There are 13 residues in the CDR3. This CDR3 is CASSRSGGETQYF. The CDR3 nucleotides are TGTGCCAGCAGCCGTAGCGGAGGAGAGACCCAGTACTTC.

V is TRBV10-3 and J is TRBJ2-2; D not resolved. The V gene lost 3 bases and the J gene lost 6 bases, with 11 bases spanning the gap. Germline CDR1 and CDR2: ENHRY and SYGVKD. There are 14 residues in the CDR3. CDR3 coding DNA: TGTGCCATCAGTGAAGTGCCGGGTGCCGGGGAGCTGTTTTTT. It codes for CAISEVPGAGELFF.

The CDR3 DNA is TGTGCCAGCAGTGATACGGGGGAAGGTACTGAAGCTTTCTTT. It is translated as CASSDTGEGTEAFF. The rearrangement links TRBV2 to TRBJ1-1; possibly TRBD1 for D (5 bases). In germline, CDR1 is SNHLY, CDR2 FYNNEI. Trimming stripped 3 bases from V and 5 bases from J, with 13 bases between. The CDR3 is 14 residues long.

V is TRBV27 and J is TRBJ1-2; weak D call: TRBD1 (6 bases). Per the germline V gene, CDR1 is MNHEY and CDR2 is SMNVEV (reference sequence). Between the trimmed V and J ends, which lost 6 bases and 1 base, there was a span of 15 bases. The CDR3 spans 15 residues. This CDR3 reads CASRFRGSGNYGYTF. CDR3 nucleotides: TGTGCCAGCAGGTTTAGGGGGTCCGGTAACTATGGCTACACCTTC.

The J gene is TRBJ2-3, the V gene TRBV2; D perhaps matches TRBD2 (5 bases). V lost 9 bases and J lost 1, with 14 bases in between. The CDR3 has 14 amino acids. Germline V gene lookup returns CDR1 SNHLY and CDR2 FYNNEI. Here the CDR3 reads CARNTWGGTDTQYF. The CDR3 DNA follows: TGTGCCAGGAATACTTGGGGAGGCACAGATACGCAGTATTTT.